This TCR beta chain was identified in a study of blood T cell repertoires in COVID-19. The CDR3 totals 15 residues. CDR1 and CDR2 from the germline V gene are LNHDA and SQIVND (reference sequence). V trimming: 7 bases; J trimming: 9 bases; junction bases outside the gene matches: 14. Some clones are missing from TCRdb's copy, which holds only in-frame ones; the method was immunoSEQ multiplex PCR. The repertoire holds 25,000 to 30,000 clones, with roughly nine tenths as singletons. The rearrangement uses TRBV19 and TRBJ2-1; 8 bases map to TRBD2. The sequenced material came from peripheral blood. The TCR originated in a human donor with acute or convalescent COVID-19. The donor label of this sample is uncertain. The DNA for the CDR3 is TGTGCCAGTAATGTTCCCGGCGGGAGGTCGCGTGAGCAGTTCTTC. Translating gives CASNVPGGRSREQFF.